This T cell receptor (beta chain) was sequenced during a study of blood T cell repertoires in COVID-19. Cohorts were determined from participant-reported clinical history. V gave up 6 bases and J gave up 6 bases, with 13 bases separating them. The CDR3 spans 13 residues. In germline, CDR1 is MNHEY, CDR2 SVGAGI. Profiling relied on immunoSEQ multiplex PCR, and the TCRdb table lists in-frame clones only, not all of them. The sample carries about 410,000 clones, roughly nine tenths recorded once. This clonotype originated in a woman aged 25 to 39 who had recovered from COVID-19. Sequencing was performed on PBMCs or T cells enriched from blood (not recorded which). The chain recombines TRBV6-5 with TRBJ2-3; tentatively, D is TRBD2 (6 bases). CDR3 sequence: CASSPGDSDTQYF. The DNA for the CDR3 is TGTGCCAGCAGCCCGGGAGATTCGGATACGCAGTATTTT.